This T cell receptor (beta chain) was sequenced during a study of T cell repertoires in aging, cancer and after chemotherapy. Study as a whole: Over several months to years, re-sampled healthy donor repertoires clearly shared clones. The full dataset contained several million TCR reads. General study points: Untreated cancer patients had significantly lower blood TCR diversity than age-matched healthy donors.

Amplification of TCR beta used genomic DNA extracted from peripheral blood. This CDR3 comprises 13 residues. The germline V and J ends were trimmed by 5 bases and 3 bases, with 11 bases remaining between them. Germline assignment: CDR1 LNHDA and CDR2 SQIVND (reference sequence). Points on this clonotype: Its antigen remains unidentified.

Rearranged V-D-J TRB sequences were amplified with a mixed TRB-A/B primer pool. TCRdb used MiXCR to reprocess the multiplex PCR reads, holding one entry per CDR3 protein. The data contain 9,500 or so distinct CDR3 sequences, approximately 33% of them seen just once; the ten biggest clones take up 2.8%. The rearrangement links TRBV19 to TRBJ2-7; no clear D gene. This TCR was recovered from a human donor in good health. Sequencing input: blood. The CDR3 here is CASSLIPNYEQYF. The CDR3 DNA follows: TGTGCCAGTAGTCTAATTCCCAACTACGAGCAGTACTTC.